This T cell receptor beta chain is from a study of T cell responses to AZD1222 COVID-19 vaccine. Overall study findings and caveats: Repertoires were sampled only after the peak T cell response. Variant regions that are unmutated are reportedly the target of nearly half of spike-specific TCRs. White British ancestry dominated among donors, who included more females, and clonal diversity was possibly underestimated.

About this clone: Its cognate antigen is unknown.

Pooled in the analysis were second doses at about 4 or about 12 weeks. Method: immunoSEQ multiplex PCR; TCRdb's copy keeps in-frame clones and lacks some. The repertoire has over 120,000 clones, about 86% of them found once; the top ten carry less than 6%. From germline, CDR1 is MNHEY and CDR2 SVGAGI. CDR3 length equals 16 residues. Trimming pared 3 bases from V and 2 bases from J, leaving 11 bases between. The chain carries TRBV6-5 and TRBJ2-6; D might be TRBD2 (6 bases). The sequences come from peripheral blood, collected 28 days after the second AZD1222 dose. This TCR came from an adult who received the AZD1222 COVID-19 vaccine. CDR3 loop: CASSYSGSPGANVLTF. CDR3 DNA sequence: TGTGCCAGCAGTTATTCCGGGAGCCCTGGGGCCAACGTCCTGACTTTC.